This T cell receptor (beta chain) was identified during a study of T cell responses to AZD1222 COVID-19 vaccine. Points from the study as a whole: Dominant CD4 TCR responses targeted spike regions 160-218 and 743-854. When two AZD1222 doses had been given, Spike-specific TCR breadth and depth rose. It should be noted that donors were predominantly white British and more often female, and clonal diversity was possibly underestimated. Only after the peak T cell response were repertoires sampled.

V dropped 4 bases and J dropped 5; count of bases not matched to a gene: 6. Germline V lookup: CDR1 LNHDA, CDR2 SQIVND (reference sequence). This CDR3 is built from 15 residues. The table lists this clone with a count of one. Its target is unknown. Profiled with immunoSEQ multiplex PCR; TCRdb holds only in-frame clones, not every one. The sample contains under 95,000 clones, 86% of which appear only once. The sequence came from an adult in good health. The chain recombines TRBV19 with TRBJ2-7; 12 bases agree with TRBD2. The material sequenced was peripheral blood, taken on day 0 of AZD1222 vaccination. The CDR3 loop reads CASSSLAGGSHEQYF. The CDR3, as DNA: TGTGCCAGTAGTAGTCTAGCGGGAGGGTCCCACGAGCAGTACTTC.